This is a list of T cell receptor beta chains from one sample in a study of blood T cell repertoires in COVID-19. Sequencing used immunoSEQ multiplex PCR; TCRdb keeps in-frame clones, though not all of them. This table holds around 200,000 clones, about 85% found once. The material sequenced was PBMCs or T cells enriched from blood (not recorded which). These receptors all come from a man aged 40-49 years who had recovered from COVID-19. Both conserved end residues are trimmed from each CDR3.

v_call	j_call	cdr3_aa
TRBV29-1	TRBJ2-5	SVVSSGLAEETQY
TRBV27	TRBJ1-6	ASSLGSWSPLH
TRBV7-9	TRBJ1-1	ASSSYTEAF
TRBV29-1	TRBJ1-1	SVGGQVKTEAF
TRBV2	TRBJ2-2	ASSEARQIKNTGELF
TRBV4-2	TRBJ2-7	ASSQDETSGTYEQY
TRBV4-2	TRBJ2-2	ASTQDSNTGELF
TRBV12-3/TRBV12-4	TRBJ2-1	ASSLSYHEQF
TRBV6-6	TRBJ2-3	ASSVSSGRTDTQY
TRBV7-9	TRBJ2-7	ASSEFGGEQY
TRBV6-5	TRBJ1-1	ASNLYGGAPEEAF
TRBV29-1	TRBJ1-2	SVVAQSYGYT
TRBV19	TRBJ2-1	ASSMADGTSGRAVEQF
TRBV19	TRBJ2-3	ASSRDRGGSGRADTQY
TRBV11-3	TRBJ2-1	ASSLGFYQF
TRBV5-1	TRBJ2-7	ASSLTGQGQY